The sequence of this T cell receptor beta chain was determined in a study of cytomegalovirus exposure and HLA in healthy donors. Study outcomes and limitations: Owing to their indistinguishability, certain V segments, notably TRBV6-2 and TRBV6-3, were excluded. In a later analysis, across HLA loci, associated TCR counts were highest for DRB1, lowest for HLA-C.

The CDR3 extends over 14 amino acids. Germline lookup yields CDR1 LGHNA and CDR2 YNFKEQ. V lost 6 bases, J lost 1 base, and 3 bases stayed unmatched. The PCR made use of 60 Vbeta and 13 Jbeta primers. Some clones are missing from TCRdb's copy, which holds only in-frame ones; the method was immunoSEQ multiplex PCR. The repertoire includes tens of thousands of clones, about nine tenths of them detected once, and about 8.6% sits in the top ten. This clone was counted a few times. Its antigen remains unknown. The source material was PBMCs. V is TRBV4-2 and J is TRBJ2-7, with 10 bases lining up with TRBD2. The receptor was derived from a man aged 30-40 years in good health and CMV-seropositive. The CDR3 bases are TGTGCCAGCAGTCTAGCGGGAGCGTCCTACGAGCAGTACTTC. Its translation is CASSLAGASYEQYF.